The 15 T cell receptor beta chains below come from one sample, sequenced in a study of T cell responses to AZD1222 COVID-19 vaccine. Assay: immunoSEQ multiplex PCR; the TCRdb copy retains only in-frame clones and omits some. The table shows tens of thousands of clones, with under 95% occurring only once. Sequencing was performed on peripheral blood, taken 28 days after the second AZD1222 dose. These receptors all stem from an adult who received the AZD1222 COVID-19 vaccine.

The chain combines TRBV15 with TRBJ2-3; no clear D. CDR1 is LNHNV and CDR2 is YYDKDF in the germline V gene (reference sequence). CDR3 size: 15 residues. The V and J ends lost 0 bases and 5 bases respectively, with 12 bases between them. The CDR3 reads CATSRDRAAQDTQYF. The CDR3 DNA is TGTGCCACCAGCAGAGATCGCGCCGCACAAGATACGCAGTATTTT. Filled out from reference TRBV15 and TRBJ2-3, the complete variable domain reads DAMVIQNPRYQVTQFGKPVTLSCSQTLNHNVMYWYQQKSSQAPKLLFHYYDKDFNNEADTPDNFQSRRPNTSFCFLDIRSPGLGDTAMYLCATSRDRAAQDTQYFGPGTRLTVL.

This clone was observed a single time. V gene TRBV28 combines with J gene TRBJ1-2; no definite D call. Germline loops: CDR1 MDHEN, CDR2 SYDVKM. The CDR3 length is 13 residues. Trimming took off 5 bases at V and 2 bases at J, with 9 bases between the two ends. The CDR3 nucleotides are TGTGCCAGCAGTGATAAAGAAAACTATGGCTACACCTTC. It codes for CASSDKENYGYTF.

V gene TRBV25-1 combines with J gene TRBJ2-1; D is possibly TRBD2 (6 bases). V lost 6 bases to trimming and J lost 4 bases, with 7 bases between them. This CDR3 spans 12 amino acids. From germline, CDR1 is MGHDK and CDR2 SYGVNS. This chain's CDR3 is CASSAGYNEQFF. CDR3 nucleotides: TGTGCCAGCAGCGCGGGATACAATGAGCAGTTCTTC.

V and J are TRBV5-8 and TRBJ2-1; the match to TRBD2 covers 8 bases. The CDR3 spans 16 residues. After removal of 2 bases from V and 2 bases from J, the junction contained 6 bases not matched to a gene. Germline V CDR1 and CDR2: SGHTS, YDEGEE. The chain's CDR3 is CASSFAGRAPYNEQFF. The CDR3 DNA follows: TGTGCCAGCAGCTTCGCCGGGAGGGCGCCCTACAATGAGCAGTTCTTC.

This rearrangement joins TRBV21-1 to TRBJ1-6. TRBV21-1 is a pseudogene locus. This CDR3 contains 16 residues. The CDR3: CASSKGTRGEGSPLHF. The CDR3 DNA is TGTGCCAGCAGCAAAGGGACTCGGGGGGAAGGGTCACCCCTCCACTTT.

V is TRBV7-2 and J is TRBJ1-2; tentative D call: TRBD1 (5 bases). The CDR3 consists of 16 residues. Trimming removed 4 bases from V and 3 bases from J, with 18 bases in between. From germline, CDR1 is SGHTA and CDR2 FQGNSA. The CDR3 sequence is CASSSSGTGSHYGYTF. CDR3 DNA: TGTGCCAGCAGCTCATCCGGGACGGGTTCCCACTATGGCTACACCTTC.

As DNA, the CDR3 is TGTGCCAGCCTGCAGGCGTTCGACTATGGCTACACCTTC. Amino acid sequence: CASLQAFDYGYTF. The chain links TRBV18 to TRBJ1-2; no clear D. V lost 8 bases, J lost 3 bases, and 13 bases lay in between. Germline V gene lookup returns CDR1 KGHSH and CDR2 LQKENI. The CDR3 is 13 amino acids.

The chain combines TRBV10-3 with TRBJ2-2, with TRBD1 matching over 7 bases. From germline, CDR1 is ENHRY and CDR2 SYGVKD. The CDR3 loop spans 13 amino acids. V was clipped by 3 bases and J by 6 bases; unmatched bases: 1. The CDR3 region is CAISDQGAGELFF. The CDR3 nucleotides read TGTGCCATCAGTGACCAGGGGGCCGGGGAGCTGTTTTTT.

CDR3 DNA: TGTGCCTCCCAGAGGAGCTCCTATAATTCACCCCTCCACTTT. It specifies CASQRSSYNSPLHF. The rearrangement joins TRBV30 to TRBJ1-6; no reliable D call. Germline CDR1 reads GTSNPN; CDR2 reads SVGIG (reference sequence). The CDR3 is 14 residues long. V was trimmed by 7 bases and J by 0 bases, leaving 10 bases between them.

CDR3 sequence reads: CASSQTGEDGYTF. Here the CDR3 DNA reads TGTGCCAGCTCACAGACAGGGGAGGATGGCTACACCTTC. The V gene is TRBV18, the J gene TRBJ1-2, with 8 bases matching TRBD1. Germline lookup yields CDR1 KGHSH and CDR2 LQKENI. The CDR3 sequence is 13 residues long. V was clipped by 4 bases and J by 6 bases; unmatched bases: 4.

This clone was found once. The V gene is TRBV11-2, the J gene TRBJ2-2; D remains unclear. Germline V lookup: CDR1 SGHAT, CDR2 FQNNGV. Trimming removed 0 bases from V and 4 bases from J, with 6 bases in between. The CDR3 is 14 amino acids. This CDR3 is CASSLDLITGELFF. CDR3 DNA sequence: TGTGCCAGCAGCTTAGATCTAATCACCGGGGAGCTGTTTTTT.

This chain joins TRBV6-6 and TRBJ2-3; weak D call: TRBD2 (6 bases). V was cut by 6 bases and J by 0 bases, with 13 bases left in between. CDR1 is MNHNY, CDR2 SVGAGI, per germline (reference sequence). The CDR3 length is 15 residues. The CDR3 reads CASSPPSGSTDTQYF. CDR3 coding DNA: TGTGCCAGCAGCCCTCCCAGCGGGAGCACAGATACGCAGTATTTT.

This clone is medium-sized within its sample. The chain combines TRBV19 with TRBJ2-7; D is uncertain. This CDR3 is 11 amino acids long. V was cut by 5 bases and J by 3 bases, with 5 bases left in between. Germline V gives CDR1 LNHDA, CDR2 SQIVND (reference sequence). The CDR3 sequence is CASSYNYEQYF. CDR3 nucleotides: TGTGCCAGTAGTTACAACTACGAGCAGTACTTC.

This rearrangement joins TRBV2 to TRBJ2-3; D unclear. Trimming took off 3 bases at V and 2 bases at J, with 6 bases between the two ends. The germline V gene has CDR1 SNHLY and CDR2 FYNNEI. CDR3 length: 13 amino acids. As DNA, the CDR3 is TGTGCCAGCAGTGATAGGGCCACAGATACGCAGTATTTT. Its translation is CASSDRATDTQYF.

The chain combines TRBV27 with TRBJ2-7; 10 bases agree with TRBD2. Germline trimming cut 1 base from V and 6 bases from J; bases unmatched to any gene: 9. This CDR3 has 16 residues. The V gene's germline CDR1 is MNHEY and CDR2 SMNVEV (reference sequence). In nucleotides, the CDR3 is TGTGCCAGCAGTTTATACGCAGGGACTAGCGTAGGCGAGCAGTACTTC. Translated: CASSLYAGTSVGEQYF.